Below, one T cell receptor beta chain is given with its context. Sequencing used immunoSEQ multiplex PCR; TCRdb keeps in-frame clones, though not all of them. This table has roughly 80,000 clones, 75% to 90% appearing once. Per the germline V gene, CDR1 is MGHRA and CDR2 is YSYEKL. This CDR3 has 14 amino acids. V dropped 0 bases and J dropped 6 bases, with 12 bases sitting between them. These data originate in a study of OX40 agonist ivuxolimab in advanced cancers. The sequence came from an adult with an advanced solid tumor such as melanoma, head and neck, liver or kidney cancer. The chain carries TRBV4-1 and TRBJ2-7; weak D call: TRBD1 (6 bases). Sequenced here: CD4+ or CD8+ T cells sorted from blood, sampled in a trial of the OX40 agonist ivuxolimab. This CDR3 is CASSQDPNRVEQYF. CDR3 bases: TGCGCCAGCAGCCAAGATCCTAACAGGGTCGAGCAGTACTTC.